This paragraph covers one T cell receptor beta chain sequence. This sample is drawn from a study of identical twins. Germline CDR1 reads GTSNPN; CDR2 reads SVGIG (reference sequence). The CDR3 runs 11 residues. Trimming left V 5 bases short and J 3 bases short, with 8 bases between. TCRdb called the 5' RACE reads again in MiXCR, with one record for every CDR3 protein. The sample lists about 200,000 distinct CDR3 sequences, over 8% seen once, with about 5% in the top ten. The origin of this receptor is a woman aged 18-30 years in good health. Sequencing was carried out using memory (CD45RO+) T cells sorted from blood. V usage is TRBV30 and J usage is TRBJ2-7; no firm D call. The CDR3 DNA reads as TGTGCCTGGGGCCCCTACTACGAGCAGTACTTC. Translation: CAWGPYYEQYF.